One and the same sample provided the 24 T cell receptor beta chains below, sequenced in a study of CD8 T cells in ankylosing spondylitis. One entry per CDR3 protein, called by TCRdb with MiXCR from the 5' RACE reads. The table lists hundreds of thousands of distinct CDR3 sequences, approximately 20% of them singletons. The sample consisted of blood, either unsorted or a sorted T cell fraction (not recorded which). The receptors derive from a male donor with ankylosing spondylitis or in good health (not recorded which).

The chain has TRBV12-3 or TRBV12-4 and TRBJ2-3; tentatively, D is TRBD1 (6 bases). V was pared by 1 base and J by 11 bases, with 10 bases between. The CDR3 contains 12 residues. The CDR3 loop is CASSLGGPGQYF. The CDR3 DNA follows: TGTGCCAGCAGTTTAGGGGGGCCTGGGCAGTATTTT.

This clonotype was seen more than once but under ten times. CDR3 in amino acids: CASSQETRDGGYTF. The CDR3, as DNA: TGCGCCAGCAGCCAGGAGACACGGGATGGCGGCTACACCTTC. This rearrangement joins TRBV4-1 to TRBJ1-2; D gene uncertain. CDR1 is MGHRA, CDR2 YSYEKL, per germline. The CDR3 consists of 14 residues. V lost 3 bases and J 8 bases, leaving 16 bases between the germline ends.

The CDR3 here is CASSQDKTSSQTQYF. CDR3 DNA: TGCGCCAGCAGCCAAGATAAAACTAGCAGTCAGACCCAGTACTTC. The chain joins TRBV4-1 to TRBJ2-5; TRBD2 might be the D (6 bases). This CDR3 comprises 15 residues. CDR1 is MGHRA and CDR2 is YSYEKL in the germline V gene. The germline V and J ends were trimmed by 0 bases and 6 bases, with 14 bases remaining between them.

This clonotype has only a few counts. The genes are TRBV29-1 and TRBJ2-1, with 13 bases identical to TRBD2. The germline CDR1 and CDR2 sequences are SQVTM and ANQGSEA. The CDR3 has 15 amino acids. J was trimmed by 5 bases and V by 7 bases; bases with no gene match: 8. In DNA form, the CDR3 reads TGCAGCGGAGCGACCGGGACTAGCGGGGACAATGAGCAGTTCTTC. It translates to CSGATGTSGDNEQFF.

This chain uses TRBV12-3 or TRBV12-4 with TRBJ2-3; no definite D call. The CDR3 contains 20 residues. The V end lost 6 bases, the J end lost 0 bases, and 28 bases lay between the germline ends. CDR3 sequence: CASSPPWAPATPFSTDTQYF. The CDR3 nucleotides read TGTGCCAGCAGCCCTCCCTGGGCTCCGGCCACCCCATTCAGCACAGATACGCAGTATTTT.

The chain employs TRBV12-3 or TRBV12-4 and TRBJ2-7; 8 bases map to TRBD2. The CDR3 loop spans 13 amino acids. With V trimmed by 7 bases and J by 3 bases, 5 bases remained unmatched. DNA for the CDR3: TGTGCCAGCACCGGGAGGGGAGGCTACGAGCAGTACTTC. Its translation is CASTGRGGYEQYF.

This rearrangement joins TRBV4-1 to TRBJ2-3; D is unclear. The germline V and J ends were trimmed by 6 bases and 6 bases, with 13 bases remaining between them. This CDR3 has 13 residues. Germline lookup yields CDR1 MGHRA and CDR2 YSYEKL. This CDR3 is CASSQALGDTQYF. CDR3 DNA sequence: TGCGCCAGCAGTCAGGCCCTAGGGGATACGCAGTATTTT.

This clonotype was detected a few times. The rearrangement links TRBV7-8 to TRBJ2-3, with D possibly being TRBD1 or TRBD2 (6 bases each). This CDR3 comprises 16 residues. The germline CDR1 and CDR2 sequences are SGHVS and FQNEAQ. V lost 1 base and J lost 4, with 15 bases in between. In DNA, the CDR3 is TGTGCCAGCAGCTTAGGGGGGGCGTCGTGGGCAGATACGCAGTATTTT. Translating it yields CASSLGGASWADTQYF.

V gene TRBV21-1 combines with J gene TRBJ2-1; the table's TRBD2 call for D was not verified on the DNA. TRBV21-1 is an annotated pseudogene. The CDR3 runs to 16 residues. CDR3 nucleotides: TGTGCCAGCAGCAAGGACTTCGGGCCTTTCTACAATGAGCAGTTCTTC. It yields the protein CASSKDFGPFYNEQFF.

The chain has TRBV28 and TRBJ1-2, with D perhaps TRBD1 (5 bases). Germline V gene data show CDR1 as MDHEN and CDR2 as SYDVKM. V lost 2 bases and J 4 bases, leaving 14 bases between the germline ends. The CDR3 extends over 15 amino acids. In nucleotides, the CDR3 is TGTGCCAGCAGTTTAGGGGTCAGCAGGGTCTATGGCTACACCTTC. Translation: CASSLGVSRVYGYTF.

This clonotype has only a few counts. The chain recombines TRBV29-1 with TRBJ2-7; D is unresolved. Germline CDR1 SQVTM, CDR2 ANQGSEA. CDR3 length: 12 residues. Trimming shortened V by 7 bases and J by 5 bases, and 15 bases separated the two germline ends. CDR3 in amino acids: CSARRGGNEQYF. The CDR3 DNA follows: TGCAGCGCCCGGAGAGGTGGGAACGAGCAGTACTTC.

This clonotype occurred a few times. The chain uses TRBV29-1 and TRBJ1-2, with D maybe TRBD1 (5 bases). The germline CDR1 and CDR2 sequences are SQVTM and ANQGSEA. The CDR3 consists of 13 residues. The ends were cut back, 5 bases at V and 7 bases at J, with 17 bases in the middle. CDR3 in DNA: TGCAGCGTTTTGGACACCTCGGCGGCTGGCTACACCTTC. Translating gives CSVLDTSAAGYTF.

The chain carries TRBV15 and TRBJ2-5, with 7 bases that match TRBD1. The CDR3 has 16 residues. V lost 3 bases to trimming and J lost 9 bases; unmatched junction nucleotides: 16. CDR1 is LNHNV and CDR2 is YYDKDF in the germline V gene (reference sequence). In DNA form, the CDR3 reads TGTGCCACCAGCAGCCCTGATCAGGGGACAGAGGGGGCCCAGTACTTC. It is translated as CATSSPDQGTEGAQYF.

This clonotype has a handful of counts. CDR3 nucleotides: TGTGCCAGCAGCTTAGTCGTAGGGGTGGATGGGGCTTTCTTT. Its protein is CASSLVVGVDGAFF. This rearrangement joins TRBV13 to TRBJ1-1; tentatively, D is TRBD1 (5 bases). This CDR3 is built from 14 residues. The germline V and J ends were trimmed by 1 base and 11 bases, with 17 bases remaining between them. The germline CDR1 and CDR2 sequences are PRHDT and FYEKMQ (reference sequence).

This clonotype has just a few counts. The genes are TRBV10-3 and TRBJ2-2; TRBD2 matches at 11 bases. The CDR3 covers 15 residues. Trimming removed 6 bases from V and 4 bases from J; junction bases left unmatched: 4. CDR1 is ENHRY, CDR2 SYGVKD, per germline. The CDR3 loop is CAIRGLAGPTGELFF. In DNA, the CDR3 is TGTGCCATCAGAGGACTAGCGGGTCCCACCGGGGAGCTGTTTTTT.

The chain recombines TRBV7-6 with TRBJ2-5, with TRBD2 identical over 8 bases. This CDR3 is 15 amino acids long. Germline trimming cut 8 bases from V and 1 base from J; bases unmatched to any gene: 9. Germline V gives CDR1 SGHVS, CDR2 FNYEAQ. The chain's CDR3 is CASWIPSGGQETQYF. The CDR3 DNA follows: TGTGCCAGCTGGATCCCGAGCGGGGGCCAAGAGACCCAGTACTTC.

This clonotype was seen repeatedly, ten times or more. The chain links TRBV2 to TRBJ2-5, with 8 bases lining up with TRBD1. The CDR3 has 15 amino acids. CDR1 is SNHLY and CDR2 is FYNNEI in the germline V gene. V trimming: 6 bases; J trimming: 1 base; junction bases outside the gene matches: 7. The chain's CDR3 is CASRTRQGTQETQYF. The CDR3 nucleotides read TGTGCCAGCAGAACCAGACAGGGGACCCAAGAGACCCAGTACTTC. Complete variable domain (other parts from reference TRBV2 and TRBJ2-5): EPEVTQTPSHQVTQMGQEVILRCVPISNHLYFYWYRQILGQKVEFLVSFYNNEISEKSEIFDDQFSVERPDGSNFTLKIRSTKLEDSAMYFCASRTRQGTQETQYFGPGTRLLVL.

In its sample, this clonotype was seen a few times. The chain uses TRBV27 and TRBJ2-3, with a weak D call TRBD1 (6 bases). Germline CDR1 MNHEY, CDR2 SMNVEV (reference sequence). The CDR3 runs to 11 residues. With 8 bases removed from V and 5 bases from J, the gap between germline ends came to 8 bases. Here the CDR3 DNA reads TGTGCCAGCCCAGGGGTAGATACGCAGTATTTT. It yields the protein CASPGVDTQYF.

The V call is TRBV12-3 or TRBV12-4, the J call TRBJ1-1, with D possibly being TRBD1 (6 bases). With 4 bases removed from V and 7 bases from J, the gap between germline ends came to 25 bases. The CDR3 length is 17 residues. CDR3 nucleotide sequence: TGTGCCAGCAGTTCCACCGGGCGAGAACAGGGCTTTAGTGAAGCTTTCTTT. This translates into CASSSTGREQGFSEAFF.

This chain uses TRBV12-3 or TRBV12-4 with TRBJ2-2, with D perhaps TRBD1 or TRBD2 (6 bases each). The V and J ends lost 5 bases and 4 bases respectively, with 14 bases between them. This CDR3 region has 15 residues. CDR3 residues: CASSPVGGPTGELFF. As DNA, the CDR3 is TGTGCCAGCAGTCCAGTGGGGGGCCCCACCGGGGAGCTGTTTTTT.

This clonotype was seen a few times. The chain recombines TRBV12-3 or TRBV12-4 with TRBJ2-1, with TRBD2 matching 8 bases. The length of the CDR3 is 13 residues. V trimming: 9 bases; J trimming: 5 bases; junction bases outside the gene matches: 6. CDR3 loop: CASTPGGDNEQFF. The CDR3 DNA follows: TGTGCCAGTACCCCCGGGGGGGACAATGAGCAGTTCTTC.

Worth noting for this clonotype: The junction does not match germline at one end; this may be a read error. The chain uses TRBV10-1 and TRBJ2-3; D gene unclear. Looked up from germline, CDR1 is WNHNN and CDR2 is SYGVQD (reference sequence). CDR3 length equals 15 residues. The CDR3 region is CASSESVESTDTQYF. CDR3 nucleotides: TGCGCCAGCAGTGAGTCGGTCGAGAGCACTGATACGCAGTATTTT.

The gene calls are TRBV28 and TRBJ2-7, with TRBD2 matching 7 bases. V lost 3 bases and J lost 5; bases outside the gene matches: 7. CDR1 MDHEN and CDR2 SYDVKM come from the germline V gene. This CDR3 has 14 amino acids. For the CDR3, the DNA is TGTGCCAGCAGTTTGGCACTAGCGCCCCACGAGCAGTACTTC. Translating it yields CASSLALAPHEQYF. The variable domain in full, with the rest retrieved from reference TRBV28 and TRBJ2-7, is DVKVTQSSRYLVKRTGEKVFLECVQDMDHENMFWYRQDPGLGLRLIYFSYDVKMKEKGDIPEGYSVSREKKERFSLILESASTNQTSMYLCASSLALAPHEQYFGPGTRLTVT.

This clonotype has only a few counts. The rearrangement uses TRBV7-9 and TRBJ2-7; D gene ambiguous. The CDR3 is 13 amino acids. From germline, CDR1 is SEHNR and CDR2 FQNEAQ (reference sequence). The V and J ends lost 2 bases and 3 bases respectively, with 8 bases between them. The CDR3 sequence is CASSLMPFYEQYF. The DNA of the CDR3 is TGTGCCAGCAGCTTAATGCCTTTCTACGAGCAGTACTTC.